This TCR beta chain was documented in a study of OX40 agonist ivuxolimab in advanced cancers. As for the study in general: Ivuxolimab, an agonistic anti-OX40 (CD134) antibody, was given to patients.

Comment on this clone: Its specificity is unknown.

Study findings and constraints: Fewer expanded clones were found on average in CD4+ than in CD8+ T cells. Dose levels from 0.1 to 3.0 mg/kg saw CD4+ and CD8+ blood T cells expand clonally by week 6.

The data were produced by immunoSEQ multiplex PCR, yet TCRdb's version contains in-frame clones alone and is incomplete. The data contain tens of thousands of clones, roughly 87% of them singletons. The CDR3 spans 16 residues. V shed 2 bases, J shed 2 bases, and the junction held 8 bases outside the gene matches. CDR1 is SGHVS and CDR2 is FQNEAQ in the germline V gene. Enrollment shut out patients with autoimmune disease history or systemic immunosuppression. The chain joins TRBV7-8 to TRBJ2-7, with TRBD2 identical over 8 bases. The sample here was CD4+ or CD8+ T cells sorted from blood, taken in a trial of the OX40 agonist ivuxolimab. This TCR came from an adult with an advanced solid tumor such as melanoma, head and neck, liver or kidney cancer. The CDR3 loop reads CASSLRITSGPYEQYF. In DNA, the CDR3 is TGTGCCAGCAGCTTACGGATAACTAGCGGTCCCTACGAGCAGTACTTC.